The 8 T cell receptor beta chains listed next were all sequenced from one sample in a study of T cell responses to AZD1222 COVID-19 vaccine. Produced via immunoSEQ multiplex PCR; TCRdb's table is partial and in-frame only. The sample consists of 150,000 to 200,000 clones, about nine tenths of them appearing once. The material was peripheral blood, obtained on day 0 of AZD1222 vaccination. These receptors came from an adult in good health.

The chain is built from TRBV28 and TRBJ2-3, with TRBD2 identical over 10 bases. V shed 2 bases, J shed 7 bases, and the junction held 3 bases outside the gene matches. The CDR3 consists of 14 residues. Per germline, CDR1 MDHEN and CDR2 SYDVKM. CDR3 protein: CASSLSGGGYTQYF. CDR3 DNA: TGTGCCAGCAGTTTAAGCGGGGGGGGATATACGCAGTATTTT.

Here the CDR3 reads CASSRTSQGSYEQYF. The CDR3 DNA follows: TGTGCCAGCAGCAGGACCTCCCAGGGCTCCTACGAGCAGTACTTC. V and J are TRBV11-2 and TRBJ2-7; D is possibly TRBD1 (5 bases). The CDR3 contains 15 residues. V shed 5 bases and J shed 0 bases, with 14 bases lying between them. Per germline, CDR1 SGHAT and CDR2 FQNNGV.

This chain links TRBV5-6 with TRBJ1-2, with D perhaps TRBD1 (5 bases). The ends were cut back, 1 base at V and 5 bases at J, with 15 bases in the middle. CDR1 is SGHDT and CDR2 is YYEEEE in the germline V gene. The CDR3 consists of 15 residues. CDR3 amino acids: CASSLQGDRRYGYTF. The CDR3 DNA reads as TGTGCCAGCAGCTTGCAAGGGGATCGGAGGTATGGCTACACCTTC.

The chain is built from TRBV3-1 (or the pseudogene TRBV3-2) and TRBJ2-3; D not certain. The V end was cut by 4 bases, the J end by 2 bases, with 4 bases between. The CDR3 runs to 12 residues. CDR1 is LGHDT and CDR2 is YNNKEL in the germline V gene (reference sequence). In DNA, the CDR3 is TGTGCCAGCAGCCTAGCCACAGATACGCAGTATTTT. Translated: CASSLATDTQYF.

The table lists this clone with a count of one. This chain uses TRBV27 with TRBJ2-7; D is perhaps TRBD2 (7 bases). Trimming took off 7 bases at V and 4 bases at J, with 20 bases between the two ends. This CDR3 comprises 15 residues. Germline V gene data show CDR1 as MNHEY and CDR2 as SMNVEV (reference sequence). The chain's CDR3 is CASTLRGGALYEQYF. The DNA for the CDR3 is TGTGCCAGCACCCTCCGTGGGGGGGCTCTATACGAGCAGTACTTC.

The V gene is TRBV4-3, the J gene TRBJ1-1; TRBD1 matches 7 bases. In germline, CDR1 is LGHNA, CDR2 YSLEER. Trimming cost V 0 bases and J 3 bases; bases outside gene matches: 10. CDR3 length: 17 residues. For the CDR3, the DNA is TGCGCCAGCAGCCAAGAGGGGGCAGGGGGGTATTACACTGAAGCTTTCTTT. It codes for CASSQEGAGGYYTEAFF.

A few counts support this clone. Other DNA sequences within the sample encode an identical CDR3. The chain is built from TRBV3-1 (or the pseudogene TRBV3-2) and TRBJ1-1, with 11 bases identical to TRBD1. V trimming: 4 bases; J trimming: 4 bases; junction bases outside the gene matches: 2. This CDR3 has 14 amino acids. CDR1 and CDR2 (germline): LGHDT, YNNKEL (reference sequence). For the CDR3, the DNA is TGTGCCAGCAGCCCCGGGACAGGGGGCACTGAAGCTTTCTTT. Translated, it gives CASSPGTGGTEAFF.

The V and J genes are TRBV6-1 and TRBJ2-2; either TRBD1 or TRBD2 may supply D (6 bases each). The length of the CDR3 is 15 residues. CDR1 MNHNS and CDR2 SASEGT come from the germline V gene. V was cut by 2 bases and J by 5 bases, with 12 bases left in between. CDR3 sequence reads: CASSEYGGRTGELFF. In DNA, the CDR3 is TGTGCCAGCAGTGAATACGGGGGCCGAACCGGGGAGCTGTTTTTT.